These 32 T cell receptor beta chains came from one sample sequenced in a study of response to subunit inactivated influenza vaccine. Each CDR3 protein gets one entry after TCRdb re-called the RT-PCR reads with MiXCR. The sample yields around 790,000 distinct CDR3 sequences, 21% seen once. This specimen was PBMCs from blood, taken 4 to 6 days after vaccination. Receptor source: a man aged 45 to 65 who received an inactivated influenza vaccine.

This clonotype turned up a few times. The gene calls are TRBV20-1 and TRBJ2-2; TRBD2 might be the D (6 bases). The CDR3 covers 13 residues. V lost 6 bases and J lost 1, with 9 bases in between. CDR1 DFQATT and CDR2 SNEGSKA come from the germline V gene (reference sequence). The CDR3 bases are TGCAGTGCGGAGGGGAGGAACACCGGGGAGCTGTTTTTT. This encodes CSAEGRNTGELFF.

This clonotype appeared a few times. V gene TRBV5-1 combines with J gene TRBJ2-1, with D unclear. Trimming stripped 4 bases from V and 6 bases from J, with 14 bases between. The CDR3 totals 14 residues. Germline values: CDR1 SGHRS, CDR2 YFSETQ. DNA for the CDR3: TGCGCCAGCAGCCCGGGCACTCAAACCAATGAGCAGTTCTTC. Protein product: CASSPGTQTNEQFF.

The genes are TRBV20-1 and TRBJ2-4; D gene ambiguous. CDR1 DFQATT and CDR2 SNEGSKA come from the germline V gene (reference sequence). Trimming stripped 0 bases from V and 1 base from J, with 10 bases between. This CDR3 is 15 amino acids long. The DNA for the CDR3 is TGCAGTGCTAGAGATCAGTGGTGGGCCAAAAACATTCAGTACTTC. The encoded protein is CSARDQWWAKNIQYF.

V is TRBV3-1 and J is TRBJ2-7; no firm D call. Germline assignment: CDR1 LGHDT and CDR2 YNNKEL (reference sequence). Deletions cut 1 base from V and 1 base from J, with 8 bases between. There are 14 residues in the CDR3. Here the CDR3 reads CASSQGSTSYEQYF. DNA of the CDR3: TGTGCCAGCAGCCAAGGGAGCACATCCTACGAGCAGTACTTC.

This clonotype occurred a few times. The gene calls are TRBV3-1 and TRBJ2-5, with D unclear. Germline values: CDR1 LGHDT, CDR2 YNNKEL (reference sequence). The V and J ends lost 7 bases and 6 bases respectively, with 12 bases between them. The CDR3 covers 12 residues. The CDR3 sequence: CASTPGGQTQYF. Written as DNA, the CDR3 is TGTGCCAGCACCCCCGGTGGCCAGACCCAGTACTTC.

The genes are TRBV12-3 or TRBV12-4 and TRBJ1-6, with 8 nucleotides matching TRBD1. After removal of 6 bases from V and 5 bases from J, the junction contained 6 bases not matched to a gene. The CDR3 loop spans 15 amino acids. This chain's CDR3 is CASSPRGRDNSPLHF. The DNA for the CDR3 is TGTGCCAGCAGCCCCAGGGGGCGGGATAATTCACCCCTCCACTTT.

This clonotype was seen a few times. The gene calls are TRBV11-1 and TRBJ1-1; TRBD1 matches 8 bases. V lost 5 bases, J lost 2 bases, and 7 bases stayed unmatched. The length of the CDR3 is 15 residues. Germline CDR1 reads SGHAT; CDR2 reads FQDESV (reference sequence). The CDR3, as DNA: TGTGCCAGCAGCACGAAACAGGGGGGTAACACTGAAGCTTTCTTT. Its protein product is CASSTKQGGNTEAFF.

This clonotype was recorded a few times. The chain carries TRBV25-1 and TRBJ2-7, with 7 bases matching TRBD2. This CDR3 has 15 residues. Trimming cost V 2 bases and J 5 bases; bases outside gene matches: 9. The germline V gene encodes CDR1 MGHDK and CDR2 SYGVNS. This chain's CDR3 is CASSEHGGGRDEQYF. As DNA, the CDR3 is TGTGCCAGCAGTGAACACGGGGGAGGGCGTGACGAGCAGTACTTC.

The chain links TRBV11-2 to TRBJ2-7, with TRBD1 as a possible D gene (5 bases). Germline V CDR1 and CDR2: SGHAT, FQNNGV. V lost 1 base and J 4 bases, leaving 14 bases between the germline ends. The CDR3 has 15 residues. In DNA form, the CDR3 reads TGTGCCAGCAGCTTAGTAGACAGACCTCAGTACGAGCAGTACTTC. This translates into CASSLVDRPQYEQYF.

The chain is built from TRBV5-1 and TRBJ2-7; 7 bases match TRBD1. The CDR3 totals 14 residues. Germline V CDR1 and CDR2: SGHRS, YFSETQ. The trim removed 0 bases at V and 5 bases at J, leaving 5 bases unmatched. CDR3 loop: CASSLARQGHEQYF. The CDR3 DNA reads TGCGCCAGCAGCTTGGCCCGACAGGGCCACGAGCAGTACTTC.

The table lists this clonotype with many counts. This chain joins TRBV15 and TRBJ2-7; tentatively, D is TRBD1 or TRBD2 (5 bases each). This CDR3 contains 13 residues. Germline CDR1 reads LNHNV; CDR2 reads YYDKDF (reference sequence). The V and J ends lost 0 bases and 4 bases respectively, with 7 bases between them. The CDR3 DNA reads as TGTGCCACCAGCAGAGATGGGGGTTACGAGCAGTACTTC. As protein: CATSRDGGYEQYF. The entire variable domain, with the rest obtained from reference TRBV15 and TRBJ2-7, is as follows: DAMVIQNPRYQVTQFGKPVTLSCSQTLNHNVMYWYQQKSSQAPKLLFHYYDKDFNNEADTPDNFQSRRPNTSFCFLDIRSPGLGDTAMYLCATSRDGGYEQYFGPGTRLTVT.

The rearrangement links TRBV10-3 to TRBJ2-1; 14 positions agree with TRBD2. The CDR3 loop spans 16 amino acids. CDR1 ENHRY and CDR2 SYGVKD come from the germline V gene. The J segment lost 4 bases and the V segment lost 7 bases, leaving 6 bases of the junction unmatched. The CDR3 reads CAITGGTSGGYNEQFF. The CDR3 DNA sequence: TGTGCCATCACCGGGGGGACTAGCGGGGGATACAATGAGCAGTTCTTC.

The chain carries TRBV18 and TRBJ1-3; maybe TRBD1 (6 bases). CDR1 KGHSH and CDR2 LQKENI come from the germline V gene. This CDR3 region has 14 residues. The V gene lost 8 bases and the J gene lost 1 base, with 12 bases spanning the gap. CDR3 DNA: TGTGCCAGCACCCAAGGGACATCTGGAAACACCATATATTTT. It yields the protein CASTQGTSGNTIYF.

This clonotype was picked up a small number of times. The CDR3 reads CASEYTLAGANTGELFF. CDR3 in DNA: TGCGCCAGCGAATACACTTTAGCGGGAGCGAACACCGGGGAGCTGTTTTTT. V usage is TRBV10-2 and J usage is TRBJ2-2, with TRBD2 matching over 9 bases. V lost 8 bases to trimming and J lost 0 bases; unmatched junction nucleotides: 10. CDR1 and CDR2 (germline): WSHSY, SAAADI. The CDR3 loop spans 17 amino acids.

V gene TRBV4-1 combines with J gene TRBJ2-7; TRBD2 might be the D (5 bases). Germline V gene lookup returns CDR1 MGHRA and CDR2 YSYEKL. This CDR3 comprises 16 residues. V was clipped by 4 bases and J by 2 bases, with 18 bases between them. The CDR3 loop reads CASSPRSRGNTYEQYF. The CDR3 bases are TGCGCCAGCAGCCCCAGGTCTCGGGGTAATACCTACGAGCAGTACTTC.

Details on this clonotype: One junction end disagrees with the germline gene, perhaps due to a read error. The CDR3 loop reads CANSLVSGANVLTF. CDR3 DNA sequence: TGTGCCAACAGCTTGGTCTCTGGGGCCAACGTCCTGACTTTC. The rearrangement joins TRBV5-6 to TRBJ2-6; no clear D gene. The CDR3 consists of 14 residues. In germline, CDR1 is SGHDT, CDR2 YYEEEE.

This clonotype was counted many times. V gene TRBV24-1 combines with J gene TRBJ2-3; 10 bases are shared with TRBD2. Germline values: CDR1 KGHDR, CDR2 SFDVKD. Trimming removed 6 bases from V and 3 bases from J; junction bases left unmatched: 5. This CDR3 has 15 amino acids. The CDR3 bases are TGTGCCACCAGTCGAGCGGGGGGGACTACAGATACGCAGTATTTT. Protein product: CATSRAGGTTDTQYF.

The chain uses TRBV15 and TRBJ1-2; D call uncertain. The V end was cut by 0 bases, the J end by 4 bases, with 12 bases between. Germline V gene sequence: CDR1 LNHNV, CDR2 YYDKDF (reference sequence). The CDR3 contains 15 residues. In DNA, the CDR3 is TGTGCCACCAGCAGAGAAGGCAGATCGTTCTATGGCTACACCTTC. It specifies CATSREGRSFYGYTF.

The chain combines TRBV5-1 with TRBJ2-1; 9 bases agree with TRBD1. The CDR3 covers 14 residues. The germline V gene encodes CDR1 SGHRS and CDR2 YFSETQ. The trim removed 1 base at V and 9 bases at J, leaving 5 bases unmatched. In DNA, the CDR3 is TGCGCCAGCAGCTTGAGACAGGGGGTAGGTGAGCAGTTCTTC. This gives the protein CASSLRQGVGEQFF.

V gene TRBV12-3 or TRBV12-4 combines with J gene TRBJ1-2; tentatively, D is TRBD1 (5 bases). Trimming pared 9 bases from V and 3 bases from J, leaving 26 bases between. The CDR3 is made up of 17 amino acids. CDR3 nucleotide sequence: TGTGCCAGTAGCCCGGCCGGGGCGGCTATTACTCACTATGGCTACACCTTC. It translates to CASSPAGAAITHYGYTF.

V is TRBV18 and J is TRBJ1-1; possibly TRBD1 for D (5 bases). Germline CDR1 and CDR2: KGHSH and LQKENI. Trimming took off 3 bases at V and 4 bases at J, with 9 bases between the two ends. The CDR3 has 13 amino acids. The CDR3 here is CASSPRQGTEAFF. DNA for the CDR3: TGTGCCAGCTCACCCCGGCAGGGCACTGAAGCTTTCTTT.

This clonotype was picked up one time. The V gene is TRBV4-3, the J gene TRBJ2-5; D possibly uses TRBD1 or TRBD2 (6 bases each). The CDR3 totals 15 residues. Germline V gene lookup returns CDR1 LGHNA and CDR2 YSLEER. Trimming took 4 bases from V and 5 from J, leaving 17 bases between them. The CDR3 nucleotides are TGCGCCAGCAGCCGAGCCTTCGGGGGCCTTGAGACCCAGTACTTC. It specifies CASSRAFGGLETQYF.

This clonotype showed up just a few times. V and J are TRBV4-3 and TRBJ1-6; 7 positions match TRBD1. The CDR3 totals 18 residues. CDR1 and CDR2 (germline): LGHNA, YSLEER. J lost 9 bases, V lost 1 base, and 15 bases had no gene match. This CDR3 reads CASSQAVVTRDSRSPLHF. Here the CDR3 DNA reads TGCGCCAGCAGCCAAGCTGTAGTTACCCGGGACAGCCGTTCACCCCTCCACTTT.

This clonotype was recorded many times. A read error may produce the germline difference seen at one junction end. CDR3 coding DNA: TGCGCCAGCAGGCGGTCCCAAGAGACCCAGTACTTC. Its translation is CASRRSQETQYF. The V and J genes are TRBV6-2 or TRBV6-3 and TRBJ2-5; D unclear. The CDR3 runs to 12 residues. From germline, CDR1 is MNHEY and CDR2 SVGEGT.

The CDR3 is CNPRDGLSREQFF. The DNA of the CDR3 is TGCAATCCTCGGGACGGACTTTCTAGGGAGCAGTTCTTC. This chain links TRBV20-1 with TRBJ2-1; perhaps D is TRBD1 or TRBD2 (5 bases each). Germline-derived CDR1 and CDR2 are DFQATT and SNEGSKA (reference sequence). The CDR3 length is 13 residues.

In this sample, this clonotype turned up a few times. This chain joins TRBV29-1 and TRBJ2-1; 12 nucleotides line up with TRBD2. Germline CDR1 is SQVTM and CDR2 is ANQGSEA. The V segment lost 5 bases and the J segment 5 bases; nucleotides outside the gene matches: 4. The CDR3 extends over 14 amino acids. CDR3 nucleotides: TGCAGCGTTAGACTAGCGGGAGTCCACAATGAGCAGTTCTTC. It yields the protein CSVRLAGVHNEQFF.

A few counts support this clonotype. The gene calls are TRBV6-2 or TRBV6-3 and TRBJ2-5; D gene ambiguous. Trimming pared 5 bases from V and 7 bases from J, leaving 14 bases between. CDR1 MNHEY and CDR2 SVGEGT come from the germline V gene. This CDR3 has 13 residues. CDR3 bases: TGTGCCAGCAGTACTTCTAACGGAAGGACCCAGTACTTC. It codes for CASSTSNGRTQYF.

This clonotype has more than one count but fewer than ten. The rearrangement joins TRBV24-1 to TRBJ2-3; D gene ambiguous. The ends were cut back, 6 bases at V and 7 bases at J, with 7 bases in the middle. There are 11 residues in the CDR3. The germline V gene has CDR1 KGHDR and CDR2 SFDVKD. The CDR3 protein is CATSLMNTQYF. The CDR3 DNA is TGTGCCACCAGTCTCATGAATACGCAGTATTTT.

This clonotype came up a few times. This sequence joins TRBV6-5 and TRBJ1-2; TRBD1 matches at 9 bases. Trimming at V came to 0 bases and at J to 4 bases, leaving 6 bases not matched to a gene. This CDR3 has 16 amino acids. Looked up from germline, CDR1 is MNHEY and CDR2 is SVGAGI. CDR3 nucleotides: TGTGCCAGCAGTTACTCGAAGGGACAGGGAAGCTATGGCTACACCTTC. Its translation: CASSYSKGQGSYGYTF.

V and J are TRBV20-1 and TRBJ1-1, with a tentative D call TRBD1 (5 bases). With 3 bases removed from V and 5 bases from J, the gap between germline ends came to 10 bases. Germline values: CDR1 DFQATT, CDR2 SNEGSKA (reference sequence). The CDR3 sequence is 12 residues long. CDR3 in DNA: TGCAGTGCTAGTCAGGGCGAAACTGAAGCTTTCTTT. This encodes CSASQGETEAFF.

This clonotype was counted a few times. This chain connects TRBV12-3 or TRBV12-4 to TRBJ2-1; 8 nucleotides agree with TRBD1. Germline trimming cut 6 bases from V and 2 bases from J; bases unmatched to any gene: 15. The length of the CDR3 is 18 residues. The CDR3 spells CASRTILGTGLTYNEQFF. CDR3 nucleotide sequence: TGTGCCAGCAGGACGATACTTGGGACAGGCCTTACCTACAATGAGCAGTTCTTC.

This clonotype came up many times. The rearrangement links TRBV3-1 to TRBJ2-7, with TRBD1 matching over 8 bases. Germline assignment: CDR1 LGHDT and CDR2 YNNKEL (reference sequence). V trimming: 4 bases; J trimming: 2 bases; junction bases outside the gene matches: 4. CDR3 size: 14 residues. This chain's CDR3 is CASSPRTGPYEQYF. CDR3 nucleotide sequence: TGTGCCAGCAGCCCGAGGACAGGGCCCTACGAGCAGTACTTC.